These 19 T cell receptor beta chains were sequenced from one sample in a study of Graves' ophthalmopathy and Graves' hyperthyroidism. Amplifying from RNA transcripts, the study obtained TCR beta CDR3 regions. HTBI primers were employed in first-round RT-PCR, then a second-round multiplex PCR followed. MiXCR, applied by TCRdb to the multiplex PCR reads, yields one record per CDR3 protein. The table has fewer than 400,000 distinct CDR3 sequences, around 18% seen once. Sequenced material: peripheral blood. These receptors were obtained from a woman under 30 with Graves' ophthalmopathy.

The chain is built from TRBV12-3 or TRBV12-4 and TRBJ2-4; no reliable D call. The CDR3 totals 13 residues. Trimming left V 5 bases short and J 7 bases short, with 12 bases between. CDR3 DNA: TGTGCCAGCAGTCCCGTCCCCAGGAACATTCAGTACTTC. Translated, it gives CASSPVPRNIQYF.

This clonotype appeared a few times. The rearrangement links TRBV14 to TRBJ2-7; TRBD2 matches at 13 bases. The V segment lost 2 bases and the J segment 5 bases; nucleotides outside the gene matches: 6. The CDR3 spans 16 residues. Germline V lookup: CDR1 SGHDN, CDR2 FVKESK. DNA for the CDR3: TGTGCCAGCAGCCAACATACTAGCGGGAGGGCCCACGAGCAGTACTTC. Translation: CASSQHTSGRAHEQYF.

There are many counts of this clonotype. V is TRBV19 and J is TRBJ2-5; 9 bases map to TRBD1. After removal of 3 bases from V and 5 bases from J, the junction contained 7 bases not matched to a gene. This CDR3 contains 15 residues. CDR1 is LNHDA, CDR2 SQIVND, per germline (reference sequence). The CDR3 DNA sequence: TGTGCCAGTAGTATCCTGACAGGGGGAGGCGAGACCCAGTACTTC. Its protein product is CASSILTGGGETQYF.

Ten or more counts support this clonotype. Its ends do not fully match the called genes, so a read error is possible. The J gene is TRBJ2-7, the V gene TRBV6-5; either TRBD1 or TRBD2 may supply D (5 bases each). The CDR3 has 15 amino acids. Germline CDR1 MNHEY, CDR2 SVGAGI. This CDR3 is CASCYSGRLSHEQYF. The CDR3 coding sequence is TGTGCCAGCTGTTACTCGGGACGCCTGTCCCACGAGCAGTACTTC.

Comment on this clonotype: This may be a read error: a much more frequent sequence differs by one nucleotide. The CDR3 DNA sequence: TGTGCCAGCACCCCGTTCCGGGCCAGCACCAGGGAGCTGTTTTTT. Translated: CASTPFRASTRELFF. The V call is TRBV6-2 or TRBV6-3, the J call TRBJ2-2; no definite D call. Germline V CDR1 and CDR2: MNHEY, SVGEGT. The length of the CDR3 is 15 residues.

Many counts were recorded for this clonotype. This chain joins TRBV10-3 and TRBJ2-7, with 12 bases identical to TRBD2. The CDR3 sequence is 16 residues long. CDR1 and CDR2 (germline): ENHRY, SYGVKD. Trimming took 7 bases from V and 0 from J; bases not matched to a gene: 7. This chain's CDR3 is CAITRTSGESSYEQYF. The CDR3, as DNA: TGTGCCATCACGCGGACTAGCGGGGAGAGCTCCTACGAGCAGTACTTC.

This clonotype was recorded many times. The genes are TRBV12-3 or TRBV12-4 and TRBJ2-5, with TRBD2 matching 12 bases. The J segment lost 4 bases and the V segment lost 8 bases, leaving 8 bases of the junction unmatched. The CDR3 sequence is 15 residues long. In nucleotides, the CDR3 is TGTGCCAGCCAACATACTAGCGGGGGGCGAGAGACCCAGTACTTC. Translating it yields CASQHTSGGRETQYF.

The chain carries TRBV11-3 and TRBJ2-5; D may be TRBD1 (8 bases). Germline V gene lookup returns CDR1 SGHNT and CDR2 YENEEA. V gave up 3 bases and J gave up 5 bases, with 19 bases separating them. The CDR3 sequence is 16 residues long. The CDR3 DNA sequence: TGTGCCAGCAGCTTGGGCCCCGGACAGGGAGGGGAGACCCAGTACTTC. Its protein is CASSLGPGQGGETQYF.

This clonotype was counted a single time. This chain links TRBV28 with TRBJ1-5; 7 bases are shared with TRBD1. V was clipped by 2 bases and J by 6 bases; unmatched bases: 10. There are 16 residues in the CDR3. Germline V lookup: CDR1 MDHEN, CDR2 SYDVKM. The CDR3 DNA is TGTGCCAGCAGTTTAAAAAGGGACAGCAAGATTCAGCCCCAGCATTTT. Encoded protein: CASSLKRDSKIQPQHF.

This clonotype has at least ten counts. The rearrangement joins TRBV28 to TRBJ2-7, with D hard to call. The V and J ends lost 3 bases and 0 bases respectively, with 9 bases between them. Germline CDR1 is MDHEN and CDR2 is SYDVKM. This CDR3 has 14 amino acids. The CDR3 DNA reads as TGTGCCAGCAGTTTGGTTGGGATCTCCTACGAGCAGTACTTC. Amino acid sequence: CASSLVGISYEQYF.

This clonotype has ten or more counts. The rearrangement joins TRBV28 to TRBJ1-1; the D is unclear. Germline CDR1 MDHEN, CDR2 SYDVKM. The V gene lost 10 bases and the J gene lost 5 bases, with 8 bases spanning the gap. The CDR3 covers 10 residues. CDR3 bases: TGTGCCACCACCGGGACTGAAGCTTTCTTT. It yields the protein CATTGTEAFF.

This clonotype was detected ten times or more. The genes are TRBV12-3 or TRBV12-4 and TRBJ1-1; 7 nucleotides agree with TRBD1. CDR3 length: 15 amino acids. The junction had 11 bases not matched to a gene; V was cut back by 5 bases and J by 5 bases. The chain's CDR3 is CASSPATGRETEAFF. In nucleotides, the CDR3 is TGTGCCAGCAGTCCGGCGACAGGGAGGGAAACTGAAGCTTTCTTT.

This clonotype was seen many times. The J gene is TRBJ2-2, the V gene TRBV7-3; TRBD1 matches at 9 bases. The CDR3 loop spans 18 amino acids. V shed 2 bases, J shed 3 bases, and the junction held 10 bases outside the gene matches. Germline V CDR1 and CDR2: SGHTA, FQGTGA. As DNA, the CDR3 is TGTGCCAGCAGCTTATGGGGGACAGGGAGAGGGTACACCGGGGAGCTGTTTTTT. It translates to CASSLWGTGRGYTGELFF.

There are many counts of this clonotype. As DNA, the CDR3 is TGCGCCAGCAGCACGGGGACAGCCTACGAGCAGTACTTC. It specifies CASSTGTAYEQYF. The chain couples TRBV5-1 to TRBJ2-7; TRBD1 agrees at 7 bases. V lost 4 bases and J lost 2; bases outside the gene matches: 3. The CDR3 loop spans 13 amino acids. In germline, CDR1 is SGHRS, CDR2 YFSETQ.

The chain is built from TRBV6-1 and TRBJ1-1; TRBD1 is a possible D gene (6 bases). Germline V gene sequence: CDR1 MNHNS, CDR2 SASEGT. This CDR3 spans 12 amino acids. Trimming shortened V by 5 bases and J by 7 bases, and 11 bases separated the two germline ends. CDR3 sequence reads: CASSIGGGEAFF. In DNA form, the CDR3 reads TGTGCCAGCAGTATCGGAGGGGGTGAAGCTTTCTTT.

This clonotype was recorded at least ten times. J is TRBJ2-5 and V is TRBV20-1, with 13 bases fitting TRBD2. Germline V gene sequence: CDR1 DFQATT, CDR2 SNEGSKA (reference sequence). V was pared by 3 bases and J by 6 bases, with 4 bases of the junction left unmatched. The CDR3 is made up of 14 amino acids. The CDR3 region is CSASTSGGAKTQYF. The CDR3 DNA follows: TGCAGTGCTAGCACTAGCGGGGGGGCCAAGACCCAGTACTTC.

This clonotype was seen ten or more times. The V call is TRBV7-2, the J call TRBJ2-5; D is unclear. This CDR3 is 13 amino acids long. Germline V gene data show CDR1 as SGHTA and CDR2 as FQGNSA. Trimming shortened V by 1 base and J by 3 bases, and 6 bases separated the two germline ends. The CDR3, as DNA: TGTGCCAGCAGCTTAGACCCGAAAGAGACCCAGTACTTC. Its translation is CASSLDPKETQYF.

The chain has TRBV11-2 and TRBJ2-5; D may be TRBD2 (6 bases). V dropped 1 base and J dropped 9 bases, with 9 bases sitting between them. The CDR3 spans 12 residues. CDR1 and CDR2 from the germline V gene are SGHAT and FQNNGV. CDR3 bases: TGTGCCAGCAGCTTAGTTGGGAGGCCCCAGTACTTC. This gives the protein CASSLVGRPQYF. The full variable domain, in which reference TRBV11-2 and TRBJ2-5 provide the parts outside the CDR3, is EAGVAQSPRYKIIEKRQSVAFWCNPISGHATLYWYQQILGQGPKLLIQFQNNGVVDDSQLPKDRFSAERLKGVDSTLKIQPAKLEDSAVYLCASSLVGRPQYFGPGTRLLVL.

This clonotype came up many times. The chain combines TRBV6-1 with TRBJ2-2; 9 bases map to TRBD1. The CDR3 has 15 residues. Trimming removed 4 bases from V and 7 bases from J; junction bases left unmatched: 7. The V gene's germline CDR1 is MNHNS and CDR2 SASEGT. For the CDR3, the DNA is TGTGCCAGCAGTGCCGGGACAGGGTTCATCGGGGAGCTGTTTTTT. Amino acids: CASSAGTGFIGELFF.